This TCR beta chain was recorded in a study of chemoradiotherapy in HPV16-positive cancers. Produced via immunoSEQ multiplex PCR; TCRdb's table is partial and in-frame only. The sample shows about 10,000 clones, 60% to 80% of them seen only once. This TCR was sampled from a human donor with HPV-associated anogenital cancer. Collection took place from a patient who underwent chemoradiotherapy.

The CDR3 coding sequence is TGTGCCAGCAGCTCCTCCCGACTAGCGGGGGAAGAGACCCAGTACTTC. The encoded protein is CASSSSRLAGEETQYF. This rearrangement joins TRBV7-6 to TRBJ2-5; 12 positions match TRBD2. Germline V gene lookup returns CDR1 SGHVS and CDR2 FNYEAQ. This CDR3 is 16 amino acids long. The ends lost 4 bases at V and 3 bases at J; junction bases unmatched: 6.